These 3 T cell receptor beta chains share one sample of origin, sequenced in a study of T cell responses to AZD1222 COVID-19 vaccine. Sequenced by immunoSEQ multiplex PCR; TCRdb stores in-frame clones only, minus some. The data contain fewer than 150,000 clones, about nine tenths of them singletons. Sequenced here: peripheral blood, sampled on day 0 of AZD1222 vaccination. These receptors originate from an adult in good health.

The V gene is TRBV30, the J gene TRBJ1-5; D remains unclear. CDR3 length: 14 residues. V lost 2 bases to trimming and J lost 7 bases, with 15 bases between them. Germline loops: CDR1 GTSNPN, CDR2 SVGIG (reference sequence). The CDR3 DNA reads as TGTGCCTGGAGTCCTTCGGATGGTTCGCAGCCCCAGCATTTT. As protein: CAWSPSDGSQPQHF. The entire variable domain, with the rest obtained from reference TRBV30 and TRBJ1-5, is as follows: SQTIHQWPATLVQPVGSPLSLECTVEGTSNPNLYWYRQAAGRGLQLLFYSVGIGQISSEVPQNLSASRPQDRQFILSSKKLLLSDSGFYLCAWSPSDGSQPQHFGDGTRLSIL.

The CDR3 loop is CASSVGTPLNTEAFF. As DNA, the CDR3 is TGTGCCAGTAGTGTAGGGACGCCTTTAAACACTGAAGCTTTCTTT. This rearrangement joins TRBV19 to TRBJ1-1, with TRBD1 as a possible D gene (5 bases). V was clipped by 5 bases and J by 2 bases, with 15 bases between them. CDR3 length: 15 amino acids. Germline values: CDR1 LNHDA, CDR2 SQIVND (reference sequence).

V usage is TRBV14 and J usage is TRBJ1-6; TRBD1 matches 9 bases. Germline CDR1 is SGHDN and CDR2 is FVKESK. The CDR3 is made up of 16 amino acids. The ends lost 3 bases at V and 7 bases at J; junction bases unmatched: 7. CDR3 sequence reads: CASSHDRGTGNSPLHF. CDR3 sequence (DNA): TGTGCCAGCAGCCATGACAGGGGGACTGGGAATTCACCCCTCCACTTT.